The rows below give T cell receptor beta chains drawn from one sample of a study of T-cell reconstitution after alpha-beta-depleted transplantation in children. TCRdb independently ran MiXCR on the PCR reads; one entry per CDR3 protein. The sample consists of about 610,000 distinct CDR3 sequences, roughly a tenth of them appearing once. Sequences were derived from PBMCs from the stem cell graft donor, sampled from the stem cell graft. Every receptor here comes from a human donor who donated a stem cell graft to a child with acute myeloid leukemia. The CDR3 runs from the conserved cysteine through the conserved F or W. Each record gives: J gene, V gene, clone size, D gene, CDR3 length, CDR3 protein, CDR3 DNA. A D gene is named only where the DNA matches it firmly. Only some rows state a clone size, as once, few, many or a class for expanded clones.

j_call: TRBJ2-7
v_call: TRBV6-2/TRBV6-3
clone_size: many
d_call: TRBD2
cdr3_length: 16
cdr3_aa: CASSYGLAGHSYEQYF
cdr3_nt: TGTGCCAGCAGTTACGGTCTAGCGGGCCACTCCTACGAGCAGTACTTC

j_call: TRBJ2-1
v_call: TRBV2
clone_size: few
d_call: TRBD2
cdr3_length: 18
cdr3_aa: CASSEALIGLATYNEQFF
cdr3_nt: TGTGCCAGCAGTGAAGCGCTAATAGGACTAGCGACCTACAATGAGCAGTTCTTC

j_call: TRBJ2-3
v_call: TRBV25-1
clone_size: many
d_call: TRBD2
cdr3_length: 15
cdr3_aa: CASSPSGSGPDTQYF
cdr3_nt: TGTGCCAGCAGTCCCAGCGGGAGCGGTCCAGATACGCAGTATTTT

j_call: TRBJ2-1
v_call: TRBV29-1
clone_size: many
d_call: TRBD2
cdr3_length: 14
cdr3_aa: CSVEKAGGPWEQFF
cdr3_nt: TGCAGCGTTGAAAAAGCGGGAGGGCCGTGGGAGCAGTTCTTC

j_call: TRBJ2-3
v_call: TRBV7-9
clone_size: NA
d_call: NA
cdr3_length: 16
cdr3_aa: CASSSRPGRNRDTQYF
cdr3_nt: TGTGCCAGCAGCTCGAGGCCGGGCAGAAACAGAGATACGCAGTATTTT

j_call: TRBJ1-5
v_call: TRBV18
clone_size: NA
d_call: NA
cdr3_length: 15
cdr3_aa: CASSPLAGAHQPQHF
cdr3_nt: TGTGCCAGCTCACCACTAGCAGGGGCCCATCAGCCCCAGCATTTT

j_call: TRBJ2-2
v_call: TRBV7-6
clone_size: NA
d_call: TRBD2
cdr3_length: 17
cdr3_aa: CASSLLLAGTNTGELFF
cdr3_nt: TGTGCCAGCAGCCTTTTACTAGCGGGCACCAACACCGGGGAGCTGTTTTTT

j_call: TRBJ1-2
v_call: TRBV9
clone_size: NA
d_call: TRBD1
cdr3_length: 15
cdr3_aa: CASSFGQGFNYGYTF
cdr3_nt: TGTGCCAGCAGCTTCGGACAGGGCTTTAACTATGGCTACACCTTC

j_call: TRBJ2-1
v_call: TRBV11-3
clone_size: NA
d_call: TRBD2
cdr3_length: 13
cdr3_aa: CASSGGVGNEQFF
cdr3_nt: TGTGCCAGCAGCGGGGGGGTAGGCAATGAGCAGTTCTTC

j_call: TRBJ2-2
v_call: TRBV6-1
clone_size: many
d_call: NA
cdr3_length: 18
cdr3_aa: CASRRTRRRGEETGELFF
cdr3_nt: TGTGCCAGCAGGCGTACCAGGCGTAGGGGAGAGGAAACCGGGGAGCTGTTTTTT

j_call: TRBJ1-4
v_call: TRBV29-1
clone_size: NA
d_call: NA
cdr3_length: 13
cdr3_aa: CSGRGPSNEKLFF
cdr3_nt: TGCAGCGGCAGGGGACCATCTAATGAAAAACTGTTTTTT

j_call: TRBJ2-7
v_call: TRBV29-1
clone_size: many
d_call: NA
cdr3_length: 12
cdr3_aa: CSAMTETYEQYF
cdr3_nt: TGCAGCGCAATGACAGAGACCTACGAGCAGTACTTC

j_call: TRBJ2-3
v_call: TRBV7-3
clone_size: NA
d_call: TRBD2
cdr3_length: 18
cdr3_aa: CASSFGAGGPLGTDTQYF
cdr3_nt: TGTGCCAGCAGCTTTGGTGCGGGAGGGCCGTTGGGCACAGATACGCAGTATTTT

j_call: TRBJ2-3
v_call: TRBV19
clone_size: NA
d_call: TRBD2
cdr3_length: 14
cdr3_aa: CASGRGAWADTQYF
cdr3_nt: TGTGCCAGTGGGCGGGGGGCGTGGGCAGATACGCAGTATTTT

j_call: TRBJ2-7
v_call: TRBV10-3
clone_size: many
d_call: TRBD2
cdr3_length: 14
cdr3_aa: CAIRPSGDTYEQYF
cdr3_nt: TGTGCCATCCGCCCTAGCGGGGACACCTACGAGCAGTACTTC

j_call: TRBJ2-1
v_call: TRBV5-4
clone_size: few
d_call: NA
cdr3_length: 17
cdr3_aa: CASSPSFWRGQDNEQFF
cdr3_nt: TGTGCCAGCAGCCCATCCTTCTGGAGGGGGCAGGACAATGAGCAGTTCTTC

j_call: TRBJ2-1
v_call: TRBV7-2
clone_size: many
d_call: NA
cdr3_length: 14
cdr3_aa: CASSLGVSFNEQFF
cdr3_nt: TGTGCCAGCAGCTTAGGAGTTAGCTTCAATGAGCAGTTCTTC

j_call: TRBJ2-7
v_call: TRBV4-2
clone_size: many
d_call: NA
cdr3_length: 15
cdr3_aa: CASSQEWGEAYEQYF
cdr3_nt: TGTGCCAGCAGCCAAGAGTGGGGGGAAGCCTACGAGCAGTACTTC

j_call: TRBJ1-1
v_call: TRBV14
clone_size: NA
d_call: NA
cdr3_length: 15
cdr3_aa: CASSRELRTNTEAFF
cdr3_nt: TGTGCCAGCAGCCGTGAGCTCAGGACAAACACTGAAGCTTTCTTT

j_call: TRBJ2-7
v_call: TRBV20-1
clone_size: NA
d_call: TRBD1
cdr3_length: 13
cdr3_aa: CSAPDRVSYEQYF
cdr3_nt: TGCAGTGCGCCGGACAGGGTTTCCTACGAGCAGTACTTC

j_call: TRBJ1-2
v_call: TRBV15
clone_size: few
d_call: NA
cdr3_length: 16
cdr3_aa: CATSRDGQLKSYGYTF
cdr3_nt: TGTGCCACCAGCAGAGACGGACAGTTGAAATCCTATGGCTACACCTTC

j_call: TRBJ2-3
v_call: TRBV7-3
clone_size: many
d_call: TRBD1
cdr3_length: 17
cdr3_aa: CASSLLGQGGSTDTQYF
cdr3_nt: TGTGCCAGCAGCTTACTGGGACAGGGGGGTTCCACAGATACGCAGTATTTT

j_call: TRBJ1-1
v_call: TRBV25-1
clone_size: NA
d_call: NA
cdr3_length: 14
cdr3_aa: CASSDQDHSRKAFF
cdr3_nt: TGTGCCAGCAGTGATCAGGACCATTCTCGGAAAGCTTTCTTT

j_call: TRBJ2-3
v_call: TRBV5-1
clone_size: NA
d_call: TRBD2
cdr3_length: 16
cdr3_aa: CASSLRGSGPTDTQYF
cdr3_nt: TGCGCCAGCAGCTTGAGAGGTAGCGGGCCCACAGATACGCAGTATTTT

j_call: TRBJ2-1
v_call: TRBV7-3
clone_size: once
d_call: NA
cdr3_length: 17
cdr3_aa: CASSHRPLVVAQYEQFF
cdr3_nt: TGTGCCAGCAGCCATCGCCCGTTGGTAGTAGCCCAGTATGAGCAGTTCTTC

j_call: TRBJ2-1
v_call: TRBV5-6
clone_size: NA
d_call: TRBD2
cdr3_length: 17
cdr3_aa: CASIVTLAGALYNEQFF
cdr3_nt: TGTGCCAGCATCGTTACCTTAGCGGGAGCCCTCTACAATGAGCAGTTCTTC